These 19 T cell receptor beta chains share one sample of origin, sequenced in a study of cytomegalovirus exposure and HLA in healthy donors. Vbeta (60) and Jbeta (13) primers were used in the PCR. TCRdb keeps only in-frame clones here, not all; method: immunoSEQ multiplex PCR. The top ten hold approximately 1.5% of the sample, which has more than 150,000 clones, 75% to 85% seen once. Sequenced: PBMCs. The source of these receptors is a man aged 18 to 29 in good health and CMV-seronegative.

The chain employs TRBV5-6 and TRBJ2-7, with a weak D call TRBD2 (7 bases). Trimming took 4 bases from V and 7 from J, leaving 18 bases between them. This CDR3 region has 14 residues. Per germline, CDR1 SGHDT and CDR2 YYEEEE. CDR3 nucleotides: TGTGCCAGCAGCGTGGGAGGGGGGGAGGGGGAGCAGTACTTC. This sequence encodes CASSVGGGEGEQYF. The entire variable domain, with the rest obtained from reference TRBV5-6 and TRBJ2-7, is as follows: DAGVTQSPTHLIKTRGQQVTLRCSPKSGHDTVSWYQQALGQGPQFIFQYYEEEERQRGNFPDRFSGHQFPNYSSELNVNALLLGDSALYLCASSVGGGEGEQYFGPGTRLTVT.

The rearrangement links TRBV7-6 to TRBJ2-3, with 10 bases matching TRBD2. This CDR3 spans 18 amino acids. Germline values: CDR1 SGHVS, CDR2 FNYEAQ. V was clipped by 1 base and J by 4 bases; unmatched bases: 11. The DNA of the CDR3 is TGTGCCAGCAGCTTAGAACCCCCCTTAGCGGGAGGATCAGATACGCAGTATTTT. This translates into CASSLEPPLAGGSDTQYF.

The chain combines TRBV10-3 with TRBJ2-3, with 15 positions matching TRBD2. V was pared by 5 bases and J by 8 bases, with 14 bases of the junction left unmatched. CDR1 and CDR2 from the germline V gene are ENHRY and SYGVKD. The CDR3 contains 18 residues. CDR3 sequence: CAISLGLAGGSLPGTQYF. CDR3 coding DNA: TGTGCCATCAGTTTGGGACTAGCGGGGGGCTCGCTTCCAGGTACGCAGTATTTT.

This rearrangement joins TRBV7-9 to TRBJ1-4; tentative D call: TRBD1 (6 bases). The CDR3 loop spans 16 amino acids. V lost 5 bases and J 3 bases, leaving 16 bases between the germline ends. The germline V gene has CDR1 SEHNR and CDR2 FQNEAQ (reference sequence). CDR3 sequence reads: CASSPLGQLPNEKLFF. The CDR3 nucleotides read TGTGCCAGCAGCCCCCTCGGACAGTTACCTAATGAAAAACTGTTTTTT. The variable domain in full, with the rest retrieved from reference TRBV7-9 and TRBJ1-4, is DTGVSQNPRHKITKRGQNVTFRCDPISEHNRLYWYRQTLGQGPEFLTYFQNEAQLEKSRLLSDRFSAERPKGSFSTLEIQRTEQGDSAMYLCASSPLGQLPNEKLFFGSGTQLSVL.

The genes are TRBV6-4 and TRBJ2-1, with 11 positions matching TRBD2. Germline V gene sequence: CDR1 MRHNA, CDR2 SNTAGT. The V segment lost 6 bases and the J segment 6 bases; nucleotides outside the gene matches: 7. The CDR3 contains 15 residues. CDR3 in amino acids: CASSYSGGGTNEQFF. DNA for the CDR3: TGTGCCAGCAGCTATAGCGGGGGGGGGACCAATGAGCAGTTCTTC.

The chain recombines TRBV6-5 with TRBJ1-1; possibly TRBD1 for D (6 bases). The V end was cut by 1 base, the J end by 3 bases, with 9 bases between. Germline values: CDR1 MNHEY, CDR2 SVGAGI. CDR3 length: 14 amino acids. CDR3 amino acids: CASSYFAGDTEAFF. In DNA form, the CDR3 reads TGTGCCAGCAGTTACTTTGCAGGGGACACTGAAGCTTTCTTT.

This clone showed up just a few times. V and J are TRBV7-3 and TRBJ1-1; tentatively, D is TRBD1 (5 bases). The V end lost 2 bases, the J end lost 5 bases, and 15 bases lay between the germline ends. There are 15 residues in the CDR3. Germline CDR1 reads SGHTA; CDR2 reads FQGTGA. CDR3 bases: TGTGCCAGCAGCTTAGCACCGGGGGTAGGGACTGAAGCTTTCTTT. Amino acid sequence: CASSLAPGVGTEAFF.

The chain carries TRBV19 and TRBJ1-2, with D perhaps matching TRBD1 (5 bases). The V end lost 3 bases, the J end lost 6 bases, and 8 bases lay between the germline ends. Germline CDR1 reads LNHDA; CDR2 reads SQIVND (reference sequence). The CDR3 sequence is 12 residues long. CDR3 protein: CASSIGGNGYTF. The DNA for the CDR3 is TGTGCCAGTAGTATTGGGGGGAATGGCTACACCTTC.

The V and J genes are TRBV7-3 and TRBJ2-3, with 12 nucleotides matching TRBD2. This CDR3 spans 17 amino acids. V lost 3 bases to trimming and J lost 5 bases; unmatched junction nucleotides: 9. Germline-derived CDR1 and CDR2 are SGHTA and FQGTGA. The CDR3 loop reads CASSLTSGGLPGDTQYF. Written as DNA, the CDR3 is TGTGCCAGCAGCTTGACTAGCGGGGGCCTTCCGGGAGATACGCAGTATTTT.

The chain couples TRBV27 to TRBJ2-1; D not certain. The V gene lost 6 bases and the J gene lost 5 bases, with 20 bases spanning the gap. The CDR3 consists of 16 residues. CDR1 is MNHEY, CDR2 SMNVEV, per germline (reference sequence). The CDR3 spells CASSLIDGRPDNEQFF. The CDR3 bases are TGTGCCAGCAGCCTTATCGATGGGCGTCCGGACAATGAGCAGTTCTTC.

This clone was seen a few times. This chain links TRBV4-3 with TRBJ2-1, with D hard to call. Trimming removed 0 bases from V and 0 bases from J, with 9 bases in between. The germline CDR1 and CDR2 sequences are LGHNA and YSLEER. The CDR3 length is 16 residues. The chain's CDR3 is CASSQDPVSSYNEQFF. The DNA for the CDR3 is TGCGCCAGCAGCCAAGACCCGGTGAGCTCCTACAATGAGCAGTTCTTC.

This clone has only a few counts. The V call is TRBV7-9, the J call TRBJ1-1, with no clear D. Germline V lookup: CDR1 SEHNR, CDR2 FQNEAQ (reference sequence). This CDR3 has 13 amino acids. Trimming shortened V by 4 bases and J by 4 bases, and 10 bases separated the two germline ends. In nucleotides, the CDR3 is TGTGCCAGCAGCTCCTTTTCTATCACTGAAGCTTTCTTT. Its protein is CASSSFSITEAFF.

The CDR3 region is CASSQAVLVGDEQFF. The CDR3 nucleotides read TGCGCCAGCAGCCAAGCTGTACTAGTCGGGGATGAGCAGTTCTTC. V gene TRBV4-3 combines with J gene TRBJ2-1; D might be TRBD2 (5 bases). The CDR3 contains 15 residues. V shed 1 base and J shed 8 bases, with 15 bases lying between them. The V gene's germline CDR1 is LGHNA and CDR2 YSLEER.

This rearrangement joins TRBV5-6 to TRBJ2-2, with D maybe TRBD2 (5 bases). Trimming removed 6 bases from V and 4 bases from J, with 10 bases in between. The CDR3 has 13 amino acids. The germline CDR1 and CDR2 sequences are SGHDT and YYEEEE. The CDR3 DNA reads TGTGCCAGCACCCTAGCTGTCACCGGGGAGCTGTTTTTT. This codes for CASTLAVTGELFF.

The J gene is TRBJ2-5, the V gene TRBV5-4, with D maybe TRBD2 (6 bases). Germline CDR1 is SGHNT and CDR2 is YYREEE (reference sequence). Between the trimmed V and J ends, which lost 6 bases and 1 base, there was a span of 13 bases. This CDR3 has 14 residues. The CDR3 DNA reads as TGTGCCAGCATGGAGGACTATTTCCAAGAGACCCAGTACTTC. Amino acids: CASMEDYFQETQYF.

Regarding this clone: The junction departs from the called germline gene at one end, perhaps through a read error. V usage is TRBV4-2 and J usage is TRBJ2-6; D remains unclear. Germline assignment: CDR1 LGHNA and CDR2 YNFKEQ. The CDR3 length is 15 residues. The CDR3 nucleotides read TGTGCCAACAGCCAAGACAACTCTGGGGCCAACGTCCTGACTTTC. Translation gives CANSQDNSGANVLTF.

The chain uses TRBV7-8 and TRBJ1-4; D possibly corresponds to TRBD1 (5 bases). Per the germline V gene, CDR1 is SGHVS and CDR2 is FQNEAQ. The CDR3 spans 12 residues. Trimming removed 3 bases from V and 8 bases from J, with 7 bases in between. The CDR3 DNA follows: TGTGCCAGCAGCTTTGGGGGGGAAAAACTGTTTTTT. It translates to CASSFGGEKLFF. Full variable domain (missing parts from reference TRBV7-8 and TRBJ1-4): GAGVSQSPRYKVAKRGQDVALRCDPISGHVSLFWYQQALGQGPEFLTYFQNEAQLDKSGLPSDRFFAERPEGSVSTLKIQRTQQEDSAVYLCASSFGGEKLFFGSGTQLSVL.

The chain is built from TRBV5-1 and TRBJ2-1, with 8 bases that match TRBD2. CDR3 size: 15 residues. J was trimmed by 4 bases and V by 2 bases; bases with no gene match: 5. Germline CDR1 is SGHRS and CDR2 is YFSETQ. DNA for the CDR3: TGCGCCAGCAGCTTTGGCGGGAGGTCGTACAATGAGCAGTTCTTC. This sequence encodes CASSFGGRSYNEQFF.

A single count supports this clone. This chain connects TRBV5-8 to TRBJ2-1, with TRBD2 identical over 7 bases. Trimming at V came to 1 base and at J to 2 bases, leaving 3 bases not matched to a gene. The germline gives CDR1 SGHTS, CDR2 YDEGEE. CDR3 length: 15 amino acids. The CDR3 protein is CASSLRGLAYNEQFF. The CDR3 DNA reads as TGTGCCAGCAGCTTGCGCGGACTAGCCTACAATGAGCAGTTCTTC.